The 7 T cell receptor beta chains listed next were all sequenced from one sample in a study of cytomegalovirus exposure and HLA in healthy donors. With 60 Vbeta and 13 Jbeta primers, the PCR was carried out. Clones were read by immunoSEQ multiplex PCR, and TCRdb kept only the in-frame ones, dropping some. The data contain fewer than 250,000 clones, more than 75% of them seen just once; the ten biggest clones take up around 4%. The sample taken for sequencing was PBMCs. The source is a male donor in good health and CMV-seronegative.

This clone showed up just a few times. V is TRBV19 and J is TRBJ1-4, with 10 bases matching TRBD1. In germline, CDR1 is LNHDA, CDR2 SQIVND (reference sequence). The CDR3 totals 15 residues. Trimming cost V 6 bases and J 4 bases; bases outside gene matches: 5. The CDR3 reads CASRNGQGDNEKLFF. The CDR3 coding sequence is TGTGCCAGTAGGAACGGACAGGGGGATAATGAAAAACTGTTTTTT.

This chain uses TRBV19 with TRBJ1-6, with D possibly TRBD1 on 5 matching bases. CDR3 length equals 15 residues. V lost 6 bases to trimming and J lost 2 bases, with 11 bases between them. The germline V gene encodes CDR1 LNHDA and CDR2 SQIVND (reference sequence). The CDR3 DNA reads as TGTGCCAGTAGGGCCGGGACTGCCTATAATTCACCCCTCCACTTT. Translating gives CASRAGTAYNSPLHF.

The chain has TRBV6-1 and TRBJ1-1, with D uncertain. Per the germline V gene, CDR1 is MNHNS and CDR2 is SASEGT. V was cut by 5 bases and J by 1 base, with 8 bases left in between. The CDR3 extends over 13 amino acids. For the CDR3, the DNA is TGTGCCAGCAGTTTATACACGAACACTGAAGCTTTCTTT. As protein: CASSLYTNTEAFF.

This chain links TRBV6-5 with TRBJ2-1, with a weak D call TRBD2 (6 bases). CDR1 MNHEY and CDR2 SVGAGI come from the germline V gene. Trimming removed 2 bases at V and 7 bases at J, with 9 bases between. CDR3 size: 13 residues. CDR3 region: CASSYEGRNEQFF. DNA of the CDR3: TGTGCCAGCAGTTACGAGGGGAGGAATGAGCAGTTCTTC.

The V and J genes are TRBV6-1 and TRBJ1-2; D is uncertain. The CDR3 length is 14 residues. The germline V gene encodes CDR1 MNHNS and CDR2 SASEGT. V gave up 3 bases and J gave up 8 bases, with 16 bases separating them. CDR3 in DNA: TGTGCCAGCAGTGACGCCGGGATCCGAGGCGGCTACACCTTC. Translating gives CASSDAGIRGGYTF.

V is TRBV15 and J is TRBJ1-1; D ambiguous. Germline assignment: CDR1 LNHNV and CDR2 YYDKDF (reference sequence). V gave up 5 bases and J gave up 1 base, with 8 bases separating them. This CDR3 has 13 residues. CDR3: CATSVGGNTEAFF. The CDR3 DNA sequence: TGTGCCACCAGCGTCGGCGGGAACACTGAAGCTTTCTTT.

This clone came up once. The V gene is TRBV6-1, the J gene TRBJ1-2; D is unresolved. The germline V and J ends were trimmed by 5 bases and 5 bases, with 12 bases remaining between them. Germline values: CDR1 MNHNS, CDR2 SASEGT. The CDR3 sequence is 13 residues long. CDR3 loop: CASSNGWQYGYTF. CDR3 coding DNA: TGTGCCAGCAGTAACGGGTGGCAGTATGGCTACACCTTC.